A selection of T cell receptor beta chains follows, all from one sample in a study of T cell responses to AZD1222 COVID-19 vaccine. Libraries were prepared by immunoSEQ multiplex PCR; TCRdb keeps only in-frame clonotypes and omits some of them. The top ten clones hold around 3.2% of a sample with 150,000 to 180,000 clones, about 88% of them seen once. The material sequenced was peripheral blood, taken on day 0 of AZD1222 vaccination. All receptors come from an adult in good health. CDR3s include the opening cysteine and the closing phenylalanine or tryptophan. D genes are given only for firm matches. Clone size is given for some rows only: seen once, a few or many times, or a class if the clone is expanded.

D	V	length	size	J	CDR3	DNA
NA	TRBV20-1	11	NA	TRBJ1-1	CSGLMNTEAFF	TGCAGTGGTCTGATGAACACTGAAGCTTTCTTT
TRBD1	TRBV7-9	14	NA	TRBJ1-2	CASSREGALYGYTF	TGTGCCAGCTCACGGGAGGGGGCCCTCTATGGCTACACCTTC
NA	TRBV19	13	NA	TRBJ1-4	CASSIASGEKLFF	TGTGCCAGTAGTATAGCATCGGGTGAAAAACTGTTTTTT
NA	TRBV3-1/TRBV3-2	13	NA	TRBJ1-5	CASSRWVDQPQHF	TGTGCCAGCAGCCGCTGGGTGGATCAGCCCCAGCATTTT
NA	TRBV6-2/TRBV6-3	17	once	TRBJ2-7	CASSYFLRLAPGYEQYF	TGTGCCAGCAGTTACTTTCTTAGGCTAGCACCGGGCTACGAGCAGTACTTC
NA	TRBV6-5	12	NA	TRBJ2-5	CASSYVGETQYF	TGTGCCAGCAGTTACGTAGGAGAGACCCAGTACTTC
NA	TRBV3-1/TRBV3-2	15	NA	TRBJ1-4	CASSLSTGTNEKLFF	TGTGCCAGCAGCCTTAGTACAGGGACTAATGAAAAACTGTTTTTT
NA	TRBV2	14	NA	TRBJ1-3	CASTGGTSGNTIYF	TGTGCCAGCACGGGGGGCACGTCTGGAAACACCATATATTTT
NA	TRBV7-2	14	NA	TRBJ2-1	CASSLGQAVGEQFF	TGTGCCAGCAGCTTAGGGCAAGCGGTGGGTGAGCAGTTCTTC
TRBD2	TRBV2	18	NA	TRBJ2-1	CASSEQAGGPVSRNEQFF	TGTGCCAGCAGTGAACAAGCGGGGGGCCCCGTCTCGAGGAATGAGCAGTTCTTC
NA	TRBV5-6	14	NA	TRBJ2-1	CASTPVGGYNEQFF	TGTGCCAGCACCCCAGTGGGGGGCTACAATGAGCAGTTCTTC
NA	TRBV6-6	13	few	TRBJ1-1	CASSYSQGREAFF	TGTGCCAGCAGTTACTCGCAGGGAAGGGAAGCTTTCTTT
NA	TRBV5-4	15	NA	TRBJ2-7	CASSPGGQSAYEQYF	TGTGCCAGCAGCCCGGGGGGACAGAGTGCTTACGAGCAGTACTTC
NA	TRBV7-7	14	NA	TRBJ1-6	CASSFGTKGSPLHF	TGTGCTAGCAGCTTCGGGACAAAGGGTTCACCCCTCCACTTT
NA	TRBV9	13	NA	TRBJ1-2	CASSVDQRQGYTF	TGTGCCAGCAGCGTAGACCAGCGTCAGGGCTACACCTTC
NA	TRBV2	15	NA	TRBJ2-1	CASSPLLAGRDEQFF	TGTGCCAGCAGTCCCCTTTTGGCGGGGCGCGATGAGCAGTTCTTC
NA	TRBV6-5	15	once	TRBJ1-4	CASNPSGQKNEKLFF	TGTGCCAGTAATCCATCTGGCCAGAAGAATGAAAAACTGTTTTTT
TRBD2	TRBV28	17	NA	TRBJ2-1	CASSPPPGSGGWNEQFF	TGTGCCAGCAGTCCCCCCCCAGGCAGCGGGGGGTGGAATGAGCAGTTCTTC
NA	TRBV28	15	NA	TRBJ1-1	CASSLAGYGNTEAFF	TGTGCCAGCAGTTTAGCAGGGTACGGGAACACTGAAGCTTTCTTT
NA	TRBV7-9	14	NA	TRBJ1-1	CASSFQTVNTEAFF	TGTGCCAGCAGCTTTCAGACGGTAAACACTGAAGCTTTCTTT
TRBD1	TRBV9	15	NA	TRBJ1-6	CASSKEQGANSPLHF	TGTGCCAGCAGTAAAGAACAGGGGGCCAATTCACCCCTCCACTTT
TRBD1	TRBV25-1	16	NA	TRBJ2-1	CASSEFGTGVRDEQFF	TGTGCCAGCAGTGAATTTGGGACAGGGGTGCGCGATGAGCAGTTCTTC
TRBD1	TRBV18	15	NA	TRBJ2-1	CASSQGQGTYNEQFF	TGTGCCAGCTCACAAGGACAGGGGACATACAATGAGCAGTTCTTC
NA	TRBV4-3	14	NA	TRBJ1-2	CASSQEQGSYGYTF	TGCGCCAGCAGCCAAGAGCAGGGCTCCTATGGCTACACCTTC
NA	TRBV18	16	NA	TRBJ1-1	CASSPPSRGRNTEAFF	TGTGCCAGCTCACCACCGTCACGGGGGCGAAATACTGAAGCTTTCTTT
TRBD2	TRBV4-3	14	NA	TRBJ2-7	CASSPGTSGYEQYF	TGCGCCAGCAGCCCCGGGACTAGCGGATACGAGCAGTACTTC
NA	TRBV6-5	15	NA	TRBJ1-6	CASSSPPGYNSPLHF	TGTGCCAGCAGTTCCCCCCCCGGATATAATTCACCCCTCCACTTT
TRBD1	TRBV11-2	18	NA	TRBJ2-2	CASSPGTGSALSTGELFF	TGTGCCAGCAGCCCGGGGACAGGGAGCGCATTGAGCACCGGGGAGCTGTTTTTT
TRBD1	TRBV6-5	15	NA	TRBJ2-2	CASSKDRANTGELFF	TGTGCCAGCAGCAAGGACAGGGCGAACACCGGGGAGCTGTTTTTT
NA	TRBV7-9	13	NA	TRBJ1-1	CASSAGVDTEAFF	TGTGCCAGCAGCGCAGGGGTAGACACTGAAGCTTTCTTT
TRBD1	TRBV7-2	12	NA	TRBJ2-7	CASGDSGSEQYF	TGTGCCAGCGGGGACAGCGGTTCCGAGCAGTACTTC
NA	TRBV7-2	13	NA	TRBJ1-5	CASSPRSNQPQHF	TGTGCCAGCAGCCCAAGAAGTAATCAGCCCCAGCATTTT
NA	TRBV3-1/TRBV3-2	14	NA	TRBJ1-5	CASSQDLGNQPQHF	TGTGCCAGCAGCCAAGACCTCGGCAATCAGCCCCAGCATTTT
NA	TRBV29-1	15	NA	TRBJ1-4	CSVEEAWGGNEKLFF	TGCAGCGTTGAAGAGGCGTGGGGGGGTAATGAAAAACTGTTTTTT
NA	TRBV16	14	NA	TRBJ1-1	CASSQSRGNTEAFF	TGTGCCAGCAGCCAATCCAGGGGAAACACTGAAGCTTTCTTT
TRBD2	TRBV7-8	15	NA	TRBJ2-1	CASSLSGGSYNEQFF	TGTGCCAGCAGCTTAAGCGGGGGGTCCTACAATGAGCAGTTCTTC
TRBD1	TRBV5-4	16	NA	TRBJ1-1	CASSSDPRDRGTEAFF	TGTGCCAGCAGCTCGGACCCCCGGGACAGGGGCACTGAAGCTTTCTTT
NA	TRBV6-1	15	NA	TRBJ2-7	CASSERHDRLYEQYF	TGTGCCAGCAGTGAGCGCCACGACAGGCTCTACGAGCAGTACTTC
TRBD2	TRBV27	14	NA	TRBJ2-3	CASSKRGSTDTQYF	TGTGCCAGCAGTAAGCGGGGAAGCACAGATACGCAGTATTTT
NA	TRBV7-3	13	NA	TRBJ2-2	CASSSDFTGELFF	TGTGCCAGCAGCTCAGACTTCACCGGGGAGCTGTTTTTT
NA	TRBV6-5	12	NA	TRBJ2-7	CASSRQGGEQYF	TGTGCCAGCAGTCGACAGGGAGGAGAGCAGTACTTC
NA	TRBV27	13	NA	TRBJ2-7	CASSSGGFHEQYF	TGTGCCAGCAGTTCGGGGGGCTTCCACGAGCAGTACTTC
NA	TRBV27	10	NA	TRBJ2-5	CANRGETQYF	TGTGCCAATCGGGGGGAGACCCAGTACTTC
NA	TRBV10-3	13	NA	TRBJ1-2	CAIRDEVDYGYTF	TGTGCCATCAGGGACGAAGTCGACTATGGCTACACCTTC
NA	TRBV15	14	NA	TRBJ1-3	CATSRPASGNTIYF	TGTGCCACCAGCAGACCAGCCTCTGGGAACACCATATATTTT
NA	TRBV20-1	11	few	TRBJ2-4	CSAIREVIQYF	TGCAGTGCTATCAGGGAGGTCATTCAGTACTTC
NA	TRBV25-1	11	NA	TRBJ2-1	CASSELGEQFF	TGTGCCAGCAGTGAATTAGGTGAGCAGTTCTTC
TRBD1	TRBV5-5	14	once	TRBJ2-7	CASSSGQDSVEQYF	TGTGCCAGCAGCTCGGGACAGGACAGTGTCGAGCAGTACTTC
NA	TRBV9	13	NA	TRBJ2-1	CASSSEGTNEQFF	TGTGCCAGCAGCTCAGAGGGCACCAATGAGCAGTTCTTC
NA	TRBV19	14	NA	TRBJ2-6	CASSRAGGANVLTF	TGTGCCAGTAGTAGAGCTGGTGGGGCCAACGTCCTGACTTTC
NA	TRBV5-1	16	once	TRBJ2-7	CASTPGGPQGTYEQYF	TGCGCCAGCACCCCCGGAGGACCCCAGGGAACCTACGAGCAGTACTTC
NA	TRBV7-2	15	once	TRBJ1-2	CASSSNPVNRLSYTF	TGTGCCAGCAGCTCCAACCCCGTGAACAGGCTGAGCTACACCTTC
NA	TRBV6-5	14	NA	TRBJ1-5	CASSSGYSNQPQHF	TGTGCCAGCAGCTCAGGCTATAGCAATCAGCCCCAGCATTTT
NA	TRBV7-2	15	few	TRBJ2-1	CASSLAREGRNEQFF	TGTGCCAGCAGCTTAGCGCGAGAGGGGAGGAATGAGCAGTTCTTC
NA	TRBV19	15	NA	TRBJ1-2	CASNWDGISNYGYTF	TGTGCCAGCAACTGGGACGGCATTTCTAACTATGGCTACACCTTC
TRBD1	TRBV6-1	17	NA	TRBJ1-1	CASSEWLQGILNTEAFF	TGTGCCAGCAGTGAATGGCTACAGGGGATACTGAACACTGAAGCTTTCTTT
NA	TRBV5-6	12	NA	TRBJ2-7	CASNWGDYEQYF	TGTGCCAGCAACTGGGGTGACTACGAGCAGTACTTC